This T cell receptor (beta chain) was sequenced for a study of blood T cell repertoires in COVID-19 (TCRdb year 2020). Study-level background: Samples from collaborators originated in the United States, Italy and Spain and spanned both the acute and convalescent phases of COVID-19. The prospective study material was composed of cDNA or gDNA derived from T cells, B-cell-depleted T cells, or PBMCs. The samples were drawn from two sources: the first 160 participants of the ongoing ImmuneRACE study, and 1,000 to 1,500 subjects contributed by 6 global collaborators. Nearly every sample came with metadata listing a de-identified subject ID, COVID-19 status, age in years and sex. The repertoires were released in a freely available public database intended as a resource for research on the immune response to SARS-CoV-2. HLA class I and class II types, where available, came from metadata supplied by the sample provider rather than from assay-based typing. Subjects who had been exposed to COVID-19, were actively infected with it, or had recovered from it provided the deeply sampled blood TCRbeta repertoires that made up the dataset. Study-wide findings and limitations: How much clinical and demographic metadata was included differed by source and by participant, and the metadata was provided uncurated.

Regarding this clone: Its antigen is still unknown. Nothing much larger sits one base from this clone, and base qualities are not available.

TCRbeta CDR3 regions were amplified from genomic DNA using the immunoSEQ Assay, a bias-controlled multiplex PCR. On the authors' methods: The number of nucleated cells in each sample was estimated by amplification of reference gene primers within the assay. To quantify the absolute abundance of each unique TCRbeta CDR3 rearrangement, sequence reads were collapsed and filtered. Productive Simpson clonality was computed per sample as the square root of Simpson's diversity index over productive rearrangements. In TCRdb, the immuneACCESS table is reduced to in-frame sequences with V and J assigned. These tables do not hold every clone; where another copy was compared, an unresolved V gene accounts for under half, and the others remain unexplained. D and trimming come from the DNA, and the V and J calls and clone size come from that table. In all, the sample holds about 310,000 clones, and roughly 88% of those were seen once. In total, the top ten clones hold less than 3.5% of the sample.

One collaborating source in Seattle enrolled patients while the patients were actively infected and followed the patients over time throughout the course of disease. Whole blood was collected in K2EDTA tubes by collaborating institutions according to the institutions' own protocols. For TCRbeta analysis, collaborators shipped samples in one of three forms: frozen whole blood, isolated PBMCs, or DNA extracted from either of those sample types. The material sequenced was peripheral blood. The sequence derives from a woman aged 25 to 45 with COVID-19, enrolled during active disease.

The sequenced DNA is TGTGCCAGCAGCTTGCTAGGGGGGGGCGATCAGCCCCAGCATTTT. Its amino acids are CASSLLGGGDQPQHF. This sequence uses TRBV7-8 and TRBJ1-5, with TRBD1 tentatively as D gene (6 bases match). V is pared back by 3 bases and J by 5 bases, with 14 bases lying between the germline termini. CDR1 SGHVS and CDR2 FQNEAQ are derived from the germline V gene. The CDR3 starts with the cysteine, ends with the phenylalanine, and has 15 residues. The sequence is cut down to CDR3 DNA, 45 bases in frame from base 1.